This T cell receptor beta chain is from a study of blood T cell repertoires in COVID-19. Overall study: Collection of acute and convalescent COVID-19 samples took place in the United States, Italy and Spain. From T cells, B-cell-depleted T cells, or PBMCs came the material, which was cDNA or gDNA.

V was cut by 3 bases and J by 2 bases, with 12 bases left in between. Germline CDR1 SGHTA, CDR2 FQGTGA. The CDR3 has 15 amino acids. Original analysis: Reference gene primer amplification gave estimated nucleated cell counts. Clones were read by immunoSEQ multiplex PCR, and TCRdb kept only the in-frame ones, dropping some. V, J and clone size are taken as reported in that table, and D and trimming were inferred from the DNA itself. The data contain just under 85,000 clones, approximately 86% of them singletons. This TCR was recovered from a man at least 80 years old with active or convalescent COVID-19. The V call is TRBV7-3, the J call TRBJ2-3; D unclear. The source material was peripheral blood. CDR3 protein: CASSLNAAATDTQYF. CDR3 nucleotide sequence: TGTGCCAGCAGCTTGAACGCGGCGGCCACAGATACGCAGTATTTT.